Below, 24 T cell receptor beta chains from the same sample are listed, as sequenced in a study of cytomegalovirus exposure and HLA in healthy donors. Profiling relied on immunoSEQ multiplex PCR, and the TCRdb table lists in-frame clones only, not all of them. Among approximately 160,000 clones, 86% were seen once, and the ten largest hold around 6%. The sequenced sample consisted of PBMCs. The receptors stem from a woman aged 25 to 39 in good health and CMV-seronegative.

This rearrangement joins TRBV27 to TRBJ1-1, with TRBD1 matching 9 bases. V shed 4 bases, J shed 6 bases, and the junction held 9 bases outside the gene matches. This CDR3 region has 15 residues. Germline loops: CDR1 MNHEY, CDR2 SMNVEV (reference sequence). The CDR3 DNA sequence: TGTGCCAGCAGTTCAAAACGAGACAGGGGGTCTGAAGCTTTCTTT. As protein: CASSSKRDRGSEAFF.

The chain has TRBV6-6 and TRBJ2-3; 8 bases line up with TRBD2. Trimming removed 8 bases from V and 6 bases from J; junction bases left unmatched: 16. Germline V gene data show CDR1 as MNHNY and CDR2 as SVGAGI (reference sequence). The CDR3 has 16 amino acids. The chain's CDR3 is CASVDSGAPLVDTQYF. The CDR3 DNA sequence: TGTGCCAGCGTCGATAGCGGGGCCCCATTGGTGGATACGCAGTATTTT.

The chain carries TRBV6-6 and TRBJ2-1; 8 nucleotides align to TRBD1. V gave up 6 bases and J gave up 3 bases; unmatched junction bases: 7. CDR3 length: 15 amino acids. Looked up from germline, CDR1 is MNHNY and CDR2 is SVGAGI (reference sequence). The CDR3 DNA follows: TGTGCCAGCAGGGGGACAGGTGAAAGCTACAATGAGCAGTTCTTC. Translation gives CASRGTGESYNEQFF.

This clone was observed a handful of times. The J gene is TRBJ1-2, the V gene TRBV10-2, with D perhaps matching TRBD1 (6 bases). V was pared by 2 bases and J by 0 bases, with 10 bases between. The CDR3 spans 15 residues. Germline assignment: CDR1 WSHSY and CDR2 SAAADI. CDR3 sequence (DNA): TGCGCCAGCAGTGAGGACAGGAGAGCTAACTATGGCTACACCTTC. It is translated as CASSEDRRANYGYTF.

The chain joins TRBV19 to TRBJ2-1; 10 bases are shared with TRBD2. Germline-derived CDR1 and CDR2 are LNHDA and SQIVND (reference sequence). The CDR3 spans 16 residues. Germline trimming cut 6 bases from V and 2 bases from J; bases unmatched to any gene: 7. The CDR3 DNA is TGTGCCAGTAGGATTACCGGGACTAGCGCCTACAATGAGCAGTTCTTC. Amino acid sequence: CASRITGTSAYNEQFF.

This clone was detected a few times. This chain links TRBV4-2 with TRBJ2-1; D possibly uses TRBD1 or TRBD2 (6 bases each). This CDR3 has 16 amino acids. The V and J ends lost 0 bases and 4 bases respectively, with 13 bases between them. Germline assignment: CDR1 LGHNA and CDR2 YNFKEQ. The CDR3 DNA reads as TGTGCCAGCAGCCAAGACCCGCCGGGGGCATACAATGAGCAGTTCTTC. This codes for CASSQDPPGAYNEQFF.

This clone was detected once. The chain links TRBV19 to TRBJ1-1, with D possibly TRBD1 on 6 matching bases. Trimming pared 5 bases from V and 0 bases from J, leaving 16 bases between. The germline V gene encodes CDR1 LNHDA and CDR2 SQIVND (reference sequence). The CDR3 is 16 amino acids. The CDR3 DNA reads as TGTGCCAGTAGTGCGGAGCAGGGGACTATGAACACTGAAGCTTTCTTT. It translates to CASSAEQGTMNTEAFF.

V is TRBV7-9 and J is TRBJ2-1; D gene ambiguous. There are 10 residues in the CDR3. The V gene lost 5 bases and the J gene lost 9 bases, with 5 bases spanning the gap. CDR1 is SEHNR and CDR2 is FQNEAQ in the germline V gene (reference sequence). The CDR3 bases are TGTGCCAGCAGCGCTGGTGAGCAGTTCTTC. Its protein is CASSAGEQFF.

The V gene is TRBV7-2, the J gene TRBJ1-5, with 7 positions matching TRBD1. There are 16 residues in the CDR3. Germline trimming cut 4 bases from V and 4 bases from J; bases unmatched to any gene: 10. Germline CDR1 and CDR2: SGHTA and FQGNSA. The CDR3, as DNA: TGTGCCAGCAGCTCCCAGGGGGTGGGCCTAAATCAGCCCCAGCATTTT. Protein product: CASSSQGVGLNQPQHF.

This clone was seen more than once but under ten times. V is TRBV7-9 and J is TRBJ2-7, with no clear D. Deletions cut 5 bases from V and 3 bases from J, with 8 bases between. Per germline, CDR1 SEHNR and CDR2 FQNEAQ (reference sequence). The CDR3 spans 12 residues. The CDR3 is CASSPMDYEQYF. CDR3 coding DNA: TGTGCCAGCAGCCCGATGGACTACGAGCAGTACTTC.

This clone came up once. The CDR3 loop reads CASSVDPGGQQTQYF. The CDR3 DNA follows: TGTGCCAGCAGTGTTGACCCGGGAGGCCAGCAGACCCAGTACTTC. The chain joins TRBV6-1 to TRBJ2-5; 7 bases match TRBD2. This CDR3 comprises 15 residues. V was pared by 4 bases and J by 6 bases, with 11 bases of the junction left unmatched. Germline loops: CDR1 MNHNS, CDR2 SASEGT.

The gene calls are TRBV2 and TRBJ1-1, with D perhaps TRBD1 (5 bases). CDR3 size: 14 residues. CDR1 is SNHLY, CDR2 FYNNEI, per germline. The V and J ends lost 5 bases and 1 base respectively, with 11 bases between them. CDR3 amino acids: CASSKITGNTEAFF. The CDR3 coding sequence is TGTGCCAGCAGTAAAATAACAGGGAACACTGAAGCTTTCTTT.

The chain uses TRBV7-9 and TRBJ2-1; 10 nucleotides align to TRBD2. This CDR3 comprises 17 residues. Unmatched junction bases numbered 5, after V lost 2 bases and J lost 1 base. Germline V gives CDR1 SEHNR, CDR2 FQNEAQ (reference sequence). The CDR3 region has the DNA TGTGCCAGCAGCTTACCTCTAGCGGGGGTTTCCTACAATGAGCAGTTCTTC. It translates to CASSLPLAGVSYNEQFF.

The V and J genes are TRBV27 and TRBJ2-1; no firm D call. This CDR3 is 15 amino acids long. The V gene lost 2 bases and the J gene lost 2 bases, with 10 bases spanning the gap. CDR1 is MNHEY and CDR2 is SMNVEV in the germline V gene (reference sequence). The CDR3 spells CASSLGAGTYNEQFF. CDR3 bases: TGTGCCAGCAGTTTAGGAGCTGGGACCTACAATGAGCAGTTCTTC.

This chain connects TRBV19 to TRBJ2-7; 9 bases are shared with TRBD1. CDR3 length equals 15 residues. Trimming took 4 bases from V and 2 from J; bases not matched to a gene: 6. CDR1 and CDR2 (germline): LNHDA, SQIVND (reference sequence). The CDR3 protein is CASSTGTGNTYEQYF. In DNA, the CDR3 is TGTGCCAGTAGTACCGGGACAGGGAATACCTACGAGCAGTACTTC.

This clone was detected a few times. The gene calls are TRBV19 and TRBJ1-1; 10 bases agree with TRBD1. Per germline, CDR1 LNHDA and CDR2 SQIVND (reference sequence). With 8 bases clipped from V and 9 bases from J, the junction kept 9 bases outside the gene matches. This CDR3 has 13 amino acids. CDR3 sequence reads: CASGGQGTVKAFF. CDR3 nucleotides: TGTGCCAGTGGGGGACAGGGGACGGTGAAAGCTTTCTTT.

V usage is TRBV5-1 and J usage is TRBJ1-1, with D perhaps TRBD1 (6 bases). The CDR3 sequence is 17 residues long. V shed 1 base and J shed 7 bases, with 23 bases lying between them. Germline lookup yields CDR1 SGHRS and CDR2 YFSETQ. The CDR3 bases are TGCGCCAGCAGCTTGCACAATACCGGACAGATGGCAATTGAAGCTTTCTTT. This encodes CASSLHNTGQMAIEAFF.

This chain links TRBV7-8 with TRBJ2-7; 7 bases match TRBD1. J lost 3 bases, V lost 5 bases, and 10 bases had no gene match. CDR3 size: 15 residues. The germline CDR1 and CDR2 sequences are SGHVS and FQNEAQ. CDR3 sequence reads: CASSLKQGLSYEQYF. The CDR3 region has the DNA TGTGCCAGCAGCCTCAAACAGGGGTTGAGCTACGAGCAGTACTTC.

The V and J genes are TRBV7-2 and TRBJ2-7; TRBD1 agrees at 9 bases. This CDR3 contains 16 residues. CDR1 SGHTA and CDR2 FQGNSA come from the germline V gene. With 0 bases clipped from V and 3 bases from J, the junction kept 6 bases outside the gene matches. The CDR3 loop is CASSLAPGQGLYEQYF. DNA for the CDR3: TGTGCCAGCAGCTTAGCTCCGGGACAGGGACTCTACGAGCAGTACTTC.

The chain couples TRBV29-1 to TRBJ1-5, with D perhaps matching TRBD1 (5 bases). This CDR3 has 13 residues. V gave up 5 bases and J gave up 7 bases, with 15 bases separating them. Germline values: CDR1 SQVTM, CDR2 ANQGSEA. The CDR3 loop is CSVLPSWGQPQHF. CDR3 DNA: TGCAGCGTTTTACCCTCATGGGGCCAGCCCCAGCATTTT.

This rearrangement joins TRBV25-1 to TRBJ2-1; 8 nucleotides line up with TRBD1. J gave up 10 bases and V 8 bases, and 13 bases lay outside the gene matches. CDR1 is MGHDK, CDR2 SYGVNS, per germline. This CDR3 contains 14 residues. CDR3 protein: CASCGQGKSREQFF. The CDR3 nucleotides read TGTGCCAGCTGTGGACAGGGAAAGTCGCGGGAGCAGTTCTTC.

This clone appeared once. The V and J genes are TRBV6-5 and TRBJ2-1, with D perhaps TRBD1 or TRBD2 (5 bases each). Germline CDR1 MNHEY, CDR2 SVGAGI. The CDR3 covers 15 residues. V lost 6 bases and J 6 bases, leaving 18 bases between the germline ends. The CDR3 sequence: CASRRGISGFNEQFF. CDR3 sequence (DNA): TGTGCCAGCAGGCGAGGGATTTCAGGGTTCAATGAGCAGTTCTTC.

This chain joins TRBV28 and TRBJ1-2; D gene uncertain. Per germline, CDR1 MDHEN and CDR2 SYDVKM. The CDR3 sequence is 12 residues long. V was pared by 6 bases and J by 0 bases, with 5 bases between. CDR3 sequence (DNA): TGTGCCAGCAGCCAAGCTAACTATGGCTACACCTTC. Its translation: CASSQANYGYTF.

CDR3 DNA sequence: TGTGCCTGGAGTATAGGGGGCATCGAGACCCAGTACTTC. Protein product: CAWSIGGIETQYF. The chain couples TRBV30 to TRBJ2-5; 7 bases fit TRBD1. With 2 bases clipped from V and 5 bases from J, the junction kept 5 bases outside the gene matches. CDR1 is GTSNPN and CDR2 is SVGIG in the germline V gene (reference sequence). There are 13 residues in the CDR3.